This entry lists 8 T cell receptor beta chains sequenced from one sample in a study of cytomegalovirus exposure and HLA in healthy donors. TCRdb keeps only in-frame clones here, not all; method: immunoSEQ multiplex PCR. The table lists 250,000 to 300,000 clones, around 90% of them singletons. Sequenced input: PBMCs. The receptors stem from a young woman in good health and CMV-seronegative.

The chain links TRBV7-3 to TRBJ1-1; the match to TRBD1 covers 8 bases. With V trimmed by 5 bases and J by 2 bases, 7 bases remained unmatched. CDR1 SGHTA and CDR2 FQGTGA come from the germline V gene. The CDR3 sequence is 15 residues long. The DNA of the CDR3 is TGTGCCAGCAGCCGTTTAGGACAGGGTAACACTGAAGCTTTCTTT. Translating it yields CASSRLGQGNTEAFF.

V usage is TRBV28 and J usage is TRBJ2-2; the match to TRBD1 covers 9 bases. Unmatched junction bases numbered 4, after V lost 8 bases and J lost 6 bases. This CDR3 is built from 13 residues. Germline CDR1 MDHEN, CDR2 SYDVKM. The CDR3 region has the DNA TGTGCCAGCTTTACAGGGGGCCCCGGGGAGCTGTTTTTT. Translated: CASFTGGPGELFF.

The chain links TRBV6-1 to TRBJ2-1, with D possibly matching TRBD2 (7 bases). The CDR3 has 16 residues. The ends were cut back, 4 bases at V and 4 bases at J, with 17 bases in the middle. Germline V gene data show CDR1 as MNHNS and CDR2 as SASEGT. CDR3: CASSGFGGGEYNEQFF. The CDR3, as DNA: TGTGCCAGCAGTGGGTTTGGCGGGGGCGAATACAATGAGCAGTTCTTC.

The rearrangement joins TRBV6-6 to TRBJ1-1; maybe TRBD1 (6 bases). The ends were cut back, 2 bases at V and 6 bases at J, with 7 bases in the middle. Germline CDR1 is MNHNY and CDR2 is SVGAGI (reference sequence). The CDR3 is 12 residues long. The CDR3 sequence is CASSYEGAEAFF. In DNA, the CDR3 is TGTGCCAGCAGTTACGAGGGGGCTGAAGCTTTCTTT.

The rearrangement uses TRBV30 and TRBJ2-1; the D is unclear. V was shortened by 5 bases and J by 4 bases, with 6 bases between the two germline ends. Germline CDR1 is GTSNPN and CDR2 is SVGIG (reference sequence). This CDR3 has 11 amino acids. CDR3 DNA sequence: TGTGCCTGGGGAGAGTACAATGAGCAGTTCTTC. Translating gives CAWGEYNEQFF. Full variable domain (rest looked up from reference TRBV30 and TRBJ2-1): SQTIHQWPATLVQPVGSPLSLECTVEGTSNPNLYWYRQAAGRGLQLLFYSVGIGQISSEVPQNLSASRPQDRQFILSSKKLLLSDSGFYLCAWGEYNEQFFGPGTRLTVL.

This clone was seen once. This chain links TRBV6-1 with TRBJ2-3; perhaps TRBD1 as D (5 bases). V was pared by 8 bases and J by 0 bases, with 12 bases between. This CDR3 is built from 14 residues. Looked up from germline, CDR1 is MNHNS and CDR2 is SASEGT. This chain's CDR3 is CASALQDSTDTQYF. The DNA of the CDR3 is TGTGCCAGCGCCCTACAGGATAGCACAGATACGCAGTATTTT.

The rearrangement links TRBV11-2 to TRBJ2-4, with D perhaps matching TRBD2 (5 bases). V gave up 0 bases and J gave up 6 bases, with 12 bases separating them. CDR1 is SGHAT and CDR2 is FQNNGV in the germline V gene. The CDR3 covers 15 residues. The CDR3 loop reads CASSLDVGSGNIQYF. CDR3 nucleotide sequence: TGTGCCAGCAGCTTAGATGTGGGGAGCGGAAACATTCAGTACTTC.

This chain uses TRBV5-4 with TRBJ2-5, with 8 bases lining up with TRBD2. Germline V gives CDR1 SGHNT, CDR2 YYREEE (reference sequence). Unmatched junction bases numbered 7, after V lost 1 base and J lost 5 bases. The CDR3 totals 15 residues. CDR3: CASSLRRGAGETQYF. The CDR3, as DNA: TGTGCCAGCAGCTTGCGGCGGGGGGCCGGGGAGACCCAGTACTTC.